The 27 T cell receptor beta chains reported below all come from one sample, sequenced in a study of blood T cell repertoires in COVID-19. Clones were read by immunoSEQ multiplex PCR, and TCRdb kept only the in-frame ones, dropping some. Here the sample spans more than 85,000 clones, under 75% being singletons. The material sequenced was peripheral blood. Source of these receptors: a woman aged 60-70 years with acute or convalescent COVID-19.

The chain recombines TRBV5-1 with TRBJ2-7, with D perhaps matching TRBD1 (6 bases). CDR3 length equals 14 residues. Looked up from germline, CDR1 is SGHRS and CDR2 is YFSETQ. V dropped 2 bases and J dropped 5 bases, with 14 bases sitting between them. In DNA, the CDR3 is TGCGCCAGCAGCTTTGACGCCAGGGGTGACGAGCAGTACTTC. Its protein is CASSFDARGDEQYF.

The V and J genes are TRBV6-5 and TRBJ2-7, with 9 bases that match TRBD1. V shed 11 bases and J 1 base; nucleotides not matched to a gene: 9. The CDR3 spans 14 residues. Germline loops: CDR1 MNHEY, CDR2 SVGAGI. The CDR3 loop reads CAGATGTGSYEQYF. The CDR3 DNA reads TGTGCCGGCGCAACCGGGACAGGGTCCTACGAGCAGTACTTC.

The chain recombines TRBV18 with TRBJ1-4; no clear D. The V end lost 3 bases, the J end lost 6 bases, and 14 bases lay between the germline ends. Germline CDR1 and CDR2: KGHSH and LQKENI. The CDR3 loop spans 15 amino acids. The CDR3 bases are TGTGCCAGCTCACCCGGCCCCGGAGTTCATGAAAAACTGTTTTTT. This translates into CASSPGPGVHEKLFF. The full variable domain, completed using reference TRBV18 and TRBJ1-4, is NAGVMQNPRHLVRRRGQEARLRCSPMKGHSHVYWYRQLPEEGLKFMVYLQKENIIDESGMPKERFSAEFPKEGPSILRIQQVVRGDSAAYFCASSPGPGVHEKLFFGSGTQLSVL.

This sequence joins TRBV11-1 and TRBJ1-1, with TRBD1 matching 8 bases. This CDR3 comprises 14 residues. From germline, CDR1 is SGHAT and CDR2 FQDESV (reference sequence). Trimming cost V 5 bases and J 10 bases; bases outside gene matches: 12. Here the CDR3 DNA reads TGTGCCAGCAGCCCCGATCAGGGGGCCCGTGGAGCTTTCTTT. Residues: CASSPDQGARGAFF.

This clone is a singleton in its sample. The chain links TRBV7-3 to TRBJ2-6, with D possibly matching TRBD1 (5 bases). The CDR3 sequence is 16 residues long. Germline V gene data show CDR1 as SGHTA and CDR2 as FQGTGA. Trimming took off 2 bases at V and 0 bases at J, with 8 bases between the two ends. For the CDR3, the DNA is TGTGCCAGCAGCTTAGGACACGTCTCTGGGGCCAACGTCCTGACTTTC. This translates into CASSLGHVSGANVLTF.

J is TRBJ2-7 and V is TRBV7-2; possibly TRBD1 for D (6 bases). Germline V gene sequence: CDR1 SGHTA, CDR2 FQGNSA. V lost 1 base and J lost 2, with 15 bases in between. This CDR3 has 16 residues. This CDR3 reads CASSLVSGGQTYEQYF. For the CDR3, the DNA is TGTGCCAGCAGCTTAGTTTCTGGCGGACAGACCTACGAGCAGTACTTC.

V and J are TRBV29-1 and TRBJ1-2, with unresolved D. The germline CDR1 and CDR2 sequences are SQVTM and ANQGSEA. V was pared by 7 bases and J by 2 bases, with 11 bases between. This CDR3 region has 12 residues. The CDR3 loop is CSAADWNYGYTF. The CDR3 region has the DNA TGCAGCGCCGCGGACTGGAACTATGGCTACACCTTC.

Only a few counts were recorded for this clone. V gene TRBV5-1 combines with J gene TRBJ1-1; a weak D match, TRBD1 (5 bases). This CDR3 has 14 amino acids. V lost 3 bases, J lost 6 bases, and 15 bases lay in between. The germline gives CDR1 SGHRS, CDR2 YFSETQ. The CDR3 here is CASSSGGGSPEAFF. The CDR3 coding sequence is TGCGCCAGCAGCTCCGGCGGGGGATCGCCTGAAGCTTTCTTT.

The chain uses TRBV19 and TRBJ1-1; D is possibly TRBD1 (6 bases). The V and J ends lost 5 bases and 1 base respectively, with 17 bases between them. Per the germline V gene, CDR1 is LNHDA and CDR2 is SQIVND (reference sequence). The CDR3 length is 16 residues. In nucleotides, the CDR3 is TGTGCCAGTAGTCTTACCAACAGGGTCCGGAACACTGAAGCTTTCTTT. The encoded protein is CASSLTNRVRNTEAFF. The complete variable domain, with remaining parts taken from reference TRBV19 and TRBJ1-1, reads DGGITQSPKYLFRKEGQNVTLSCEQNLNHDAMYWYRQDPGQGLRLIYYSQIVNDFQKGDIAEGYSVSREKKESFPLTVTSAQKNPTAFYLCASSLTNRVRNTEAFFGQGTRLTVV.

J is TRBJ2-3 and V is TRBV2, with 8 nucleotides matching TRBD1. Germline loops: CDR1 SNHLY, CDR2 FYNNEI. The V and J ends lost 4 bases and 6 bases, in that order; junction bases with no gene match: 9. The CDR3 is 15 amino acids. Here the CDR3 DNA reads TGTGCCAGCAGTGTACAGCAGGGGGCGCATGATACGCAGTATTTT. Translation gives CASSVQQGAHDTQYF.

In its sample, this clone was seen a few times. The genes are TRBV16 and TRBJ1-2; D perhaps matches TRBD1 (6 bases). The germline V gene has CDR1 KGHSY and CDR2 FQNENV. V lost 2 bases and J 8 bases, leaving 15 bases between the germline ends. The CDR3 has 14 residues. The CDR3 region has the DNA TGTGCCAGCAGCCAAGAACAGGGCCCCTGGGGCTACACCTTC. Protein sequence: CASSQEQGPWGYTF.

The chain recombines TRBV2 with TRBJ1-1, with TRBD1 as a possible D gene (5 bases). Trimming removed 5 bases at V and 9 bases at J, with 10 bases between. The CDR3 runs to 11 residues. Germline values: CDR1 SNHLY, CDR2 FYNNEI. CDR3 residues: CASSRQRKAFF. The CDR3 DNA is TGTGCCAGCAGTCGACAGAGAAAAGCTTTCTTT.

The CDR3 DNA follows: TGTGCCAGCAGCCAAGATTGGGTTCAGGGTTGGGGCACAGATACGCAGTATTTT. Its translation: CASSQDWVQGWGTDTQYF. The V call is TRBV3-1 (or the pseudogene TRBV3-2), the J call TRBJ2-3; possibly TRBD1 for D (5 bases). The CDR3 covers 18 residues. Trimming cost V 0 bases and J 1 base, with 17 bases left between them. The V gene's germline CDR1 is LGHDT and CDR2 YNNKEL (reference sequence).

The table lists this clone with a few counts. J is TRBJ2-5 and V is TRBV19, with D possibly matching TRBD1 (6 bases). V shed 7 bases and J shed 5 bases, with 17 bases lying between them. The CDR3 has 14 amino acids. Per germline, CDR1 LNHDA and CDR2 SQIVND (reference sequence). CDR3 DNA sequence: TGTGCCAGTAAGAATCAGGGGTTATGGGAGACCCAGTACTTC. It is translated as CASKNQGLWETQYF.

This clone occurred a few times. The CDR3 here is CASSLLGGEGGEQYF. The CDR3 coding sequence is TGCGCCAGCAGCTTGCTCGGAGGGGAGGGGGGCGAGCAGTACTTC. The chain carries TRBV5-1 and TRBJ2-7; D is perhaps TRBD2 (7 bases). V gave up 1 base and J gave up 6 bases, with 17 bases separating them. Per the germline V gene, CDR1 is SGHRS and CDR2 is YFSETQ. This CDR3 region has 15 residues.

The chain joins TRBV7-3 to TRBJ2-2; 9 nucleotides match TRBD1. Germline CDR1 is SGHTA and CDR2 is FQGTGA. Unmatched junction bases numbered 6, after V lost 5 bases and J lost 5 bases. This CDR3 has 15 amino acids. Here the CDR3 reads CASSPDRGRTGELFF. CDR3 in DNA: TGTGCCAGCAGCCCGGACAGGGGTCGGACCGGGGAGCTGTTTTTT.

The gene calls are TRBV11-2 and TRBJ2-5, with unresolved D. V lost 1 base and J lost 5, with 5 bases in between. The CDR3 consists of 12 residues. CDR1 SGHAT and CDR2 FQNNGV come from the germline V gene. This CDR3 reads CASSLGQETQYF. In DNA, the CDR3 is TGTGCCAGCAGCTTAGGGCAGGAGACCCAGTACTTC.

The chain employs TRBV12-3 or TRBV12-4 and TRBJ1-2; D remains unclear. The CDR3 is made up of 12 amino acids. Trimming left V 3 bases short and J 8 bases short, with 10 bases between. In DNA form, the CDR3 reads TGTGCCAGCAGTTTGGGCGCAGGAGGCTACACCTTC. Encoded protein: CASSLGAGGYTF.

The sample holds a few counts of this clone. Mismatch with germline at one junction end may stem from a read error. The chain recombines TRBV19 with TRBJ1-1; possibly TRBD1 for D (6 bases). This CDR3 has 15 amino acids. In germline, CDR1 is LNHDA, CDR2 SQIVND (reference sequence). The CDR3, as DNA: TGTGCCAGTACTATAGATTACCCAGGGGTAACTGAAGCTTTCTTT. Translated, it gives CASTIDYPGVTEAFF.

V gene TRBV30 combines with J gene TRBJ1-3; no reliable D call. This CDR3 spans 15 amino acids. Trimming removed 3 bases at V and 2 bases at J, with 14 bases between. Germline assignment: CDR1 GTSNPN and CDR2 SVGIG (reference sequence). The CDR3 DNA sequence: TGTGCCTGGAGCCGGGAACGTAGGGCTGGAAACACCATATATTTT. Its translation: CAWSRERRAGNTIYF.

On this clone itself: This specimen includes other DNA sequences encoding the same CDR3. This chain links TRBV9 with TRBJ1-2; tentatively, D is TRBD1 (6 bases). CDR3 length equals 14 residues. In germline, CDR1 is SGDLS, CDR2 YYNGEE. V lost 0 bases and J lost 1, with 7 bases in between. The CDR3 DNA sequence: TGTGCCAGCAGCGTAGGCAGGGGTAACTATGGCTACACCTTC. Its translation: CASSVGRGNYGYTF.

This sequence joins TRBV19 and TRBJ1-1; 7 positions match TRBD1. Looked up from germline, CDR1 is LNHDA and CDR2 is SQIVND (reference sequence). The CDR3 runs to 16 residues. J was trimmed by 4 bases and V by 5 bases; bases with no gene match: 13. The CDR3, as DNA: TGTGCCAGTAGTCCGACAAGCCGCCAGGGGGGCACTGAAGCTTTCTTT. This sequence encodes CASSPTSRQGGTEAFF.

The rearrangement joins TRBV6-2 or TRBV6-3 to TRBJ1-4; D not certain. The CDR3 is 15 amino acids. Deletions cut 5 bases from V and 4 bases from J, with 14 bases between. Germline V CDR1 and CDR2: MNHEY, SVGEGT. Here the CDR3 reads CASSPLSGSNEKLFF. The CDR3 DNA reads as TGTGCCAGCAGTCCCCTGAGTGGGAGTAATGAAAAACTGTTTTTT.

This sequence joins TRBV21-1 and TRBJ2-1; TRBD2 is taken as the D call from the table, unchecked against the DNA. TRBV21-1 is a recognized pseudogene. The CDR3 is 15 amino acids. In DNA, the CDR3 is TGTGCCAGCTCCGGGGGACTGAGCTCCTACAATGAGCAGTTCTTC. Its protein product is CASSGGLSSYNEQFF.

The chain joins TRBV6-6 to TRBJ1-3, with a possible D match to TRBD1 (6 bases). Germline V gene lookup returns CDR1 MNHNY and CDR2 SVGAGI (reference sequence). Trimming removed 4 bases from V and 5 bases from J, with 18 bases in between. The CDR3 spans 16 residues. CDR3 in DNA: TGTGCCAGCAGTTCCATAGGCAGGGGCTCGAGAAACACCATATATTTT. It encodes CASSSIGRGSRNTIYF.

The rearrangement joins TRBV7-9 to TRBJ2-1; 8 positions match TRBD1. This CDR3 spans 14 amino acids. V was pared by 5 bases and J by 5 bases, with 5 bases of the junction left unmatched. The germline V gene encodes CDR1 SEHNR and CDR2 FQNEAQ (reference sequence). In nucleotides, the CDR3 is TGTGCCAGCAGCCCGACAGGGGCGAACAATGAGCAGTTCTTC. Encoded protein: CASSPTGANNEQFF. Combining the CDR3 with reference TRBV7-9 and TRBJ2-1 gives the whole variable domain DTGVSQNPRHKITKRGQNVTFRCDPISEHNRLYWYRQTLGQGPEFLTYFQNEAQLEKSRLLSDRFSAERPKGSFSTLEIQRTEQGDSAMYLCASSPTGANNEQFFGPGTRLTVL.

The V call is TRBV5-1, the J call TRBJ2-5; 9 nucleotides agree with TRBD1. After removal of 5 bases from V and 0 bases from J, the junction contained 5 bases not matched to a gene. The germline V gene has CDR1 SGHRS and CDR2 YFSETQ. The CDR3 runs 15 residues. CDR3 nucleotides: TGCGCCAGCAGGTTACAGGGGGCGGACCAAGAGACCCAGTACTTC. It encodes CASRLQGADQETQYF.